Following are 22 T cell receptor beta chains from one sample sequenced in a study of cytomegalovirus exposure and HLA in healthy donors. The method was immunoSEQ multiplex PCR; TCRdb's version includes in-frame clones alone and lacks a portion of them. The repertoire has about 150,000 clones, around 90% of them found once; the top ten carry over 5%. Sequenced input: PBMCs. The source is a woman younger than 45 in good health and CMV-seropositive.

The CDR3 spells CAISSTTGGHYNEQFF. CDR3 coding DNA: TGTGCCATCAGCTCCACTACGGGGGGGCACTACAATGAGCAGTTCTTC. The V gene is TRBV10-3, the J gene TRBJ2-1; 8 bases are shared with TRBD2. This CDR3 is 16 amino acids long. The junction had 10 bases not matched to a gene; V was cut back by 6 bases and J by 3 bases. Germline loops: CDR1 ENHRY, CDR2 SYGVKD.

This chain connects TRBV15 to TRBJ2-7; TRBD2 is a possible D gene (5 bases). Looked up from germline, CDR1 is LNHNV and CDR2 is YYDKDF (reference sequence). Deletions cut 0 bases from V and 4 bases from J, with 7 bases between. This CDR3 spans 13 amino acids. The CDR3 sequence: CATSRDRRYEQYF. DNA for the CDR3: TGTGCCACCAGCAGAGATAGGAGGTACGAGCAGTACTTC. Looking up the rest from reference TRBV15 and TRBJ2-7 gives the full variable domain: DAMVIQNPRYQVTQFGKPVTLSCSQTLNHNVMYWYQQKSSQAPKLLFHYYDKDFNNEADTPDNFQSRRPNTSFCFLDIRSPGLGDTAMYLCATSRDRRYEQYFGPGTRLTVT.

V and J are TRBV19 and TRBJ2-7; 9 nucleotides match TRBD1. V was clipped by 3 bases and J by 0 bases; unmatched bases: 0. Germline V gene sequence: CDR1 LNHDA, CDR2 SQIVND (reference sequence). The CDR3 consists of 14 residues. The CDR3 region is CASSMGQGSYEQYF. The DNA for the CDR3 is TGTGCCAGTAGTATGGGACAGGGCTCCTACGAGCAGTACTTC.

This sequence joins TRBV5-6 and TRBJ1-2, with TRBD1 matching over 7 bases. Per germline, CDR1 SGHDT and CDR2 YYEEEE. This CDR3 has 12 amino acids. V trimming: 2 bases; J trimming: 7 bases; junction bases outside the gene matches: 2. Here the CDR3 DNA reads TGTGCCAGCAGCTTTAACAGGGGTGGCTACACCTTC. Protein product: CASSFNRGGYTF. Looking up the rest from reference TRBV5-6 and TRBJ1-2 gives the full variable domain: DAGVTQSPTHLIKTRGQQVTLRCSPKSGHDTVSWYQQALGQGPQFIFQYYEEEERQRGNFPDRFSGHQFPNYSSELNVNALLLGDSALYLCASSFNRGGYTFGSGTRLTVV.

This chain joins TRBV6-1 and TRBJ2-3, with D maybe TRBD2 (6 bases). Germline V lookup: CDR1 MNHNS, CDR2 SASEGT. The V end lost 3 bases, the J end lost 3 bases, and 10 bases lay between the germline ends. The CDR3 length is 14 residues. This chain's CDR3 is CASSDAGWTDTQYF. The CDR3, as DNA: TGTGCCAGCAGTGATGCGGGATGGACAGATACGCAGTATTTT.

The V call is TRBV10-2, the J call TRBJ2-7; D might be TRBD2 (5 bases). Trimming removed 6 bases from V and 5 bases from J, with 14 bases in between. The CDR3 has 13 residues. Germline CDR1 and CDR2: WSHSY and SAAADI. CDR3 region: CASRGKGVHEQYF. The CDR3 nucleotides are TGCGCCAGCAGAGGGAAGGGAGTCCACGAGCAGTACTTC.

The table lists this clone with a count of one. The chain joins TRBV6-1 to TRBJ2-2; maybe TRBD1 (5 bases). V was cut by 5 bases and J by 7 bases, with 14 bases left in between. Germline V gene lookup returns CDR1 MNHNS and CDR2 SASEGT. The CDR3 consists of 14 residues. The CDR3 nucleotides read TGTGCCAGCAGTCCAGGGATCGCGAACGGGGAGCTGTTTTTT. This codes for CASSPGIANGELFF.

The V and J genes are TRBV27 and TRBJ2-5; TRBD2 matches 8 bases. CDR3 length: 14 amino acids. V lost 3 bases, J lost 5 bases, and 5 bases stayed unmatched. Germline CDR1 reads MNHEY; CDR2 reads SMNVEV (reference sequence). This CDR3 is CASSFGSGKETQYF. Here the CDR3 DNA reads TGTGCCAGCAGTTTTGGTAGCGGGAAGGAGACCCAGTACTTC.

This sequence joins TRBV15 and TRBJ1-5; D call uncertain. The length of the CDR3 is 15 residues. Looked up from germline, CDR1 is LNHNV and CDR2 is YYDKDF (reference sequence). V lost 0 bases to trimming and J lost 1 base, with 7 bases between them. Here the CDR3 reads CATSRDPGSNQPQHF. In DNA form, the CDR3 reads TGTGCCACCAGCAGAGATCCAGGCAGCAATCAGCCCCAGCATTTT.

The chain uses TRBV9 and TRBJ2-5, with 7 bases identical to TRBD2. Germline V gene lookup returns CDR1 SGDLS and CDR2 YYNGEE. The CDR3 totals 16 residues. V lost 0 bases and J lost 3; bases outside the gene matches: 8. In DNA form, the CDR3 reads TGTGCCAGCAGCGTAGTGTGGGACTACCTTGAAGAGACCCAGTACTTC. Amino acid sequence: CASSVVWDYLEETQYF.

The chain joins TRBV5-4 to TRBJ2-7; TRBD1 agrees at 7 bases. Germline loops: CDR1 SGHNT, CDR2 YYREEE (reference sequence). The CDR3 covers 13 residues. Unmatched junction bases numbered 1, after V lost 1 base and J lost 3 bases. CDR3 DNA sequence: TGTGCCAGCAGCTTGAGGGGGCGCTACGAGCAGTACTTC. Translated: CASSLRGRYEQYF.

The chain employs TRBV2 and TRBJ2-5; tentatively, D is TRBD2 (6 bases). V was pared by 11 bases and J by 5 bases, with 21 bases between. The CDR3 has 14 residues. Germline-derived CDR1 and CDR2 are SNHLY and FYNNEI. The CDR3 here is CAPNPAGIGETQYF. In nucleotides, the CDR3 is TGTGCCCCCAACCCGGCGGGGATAGGGGAGACCCAGTACTTC.

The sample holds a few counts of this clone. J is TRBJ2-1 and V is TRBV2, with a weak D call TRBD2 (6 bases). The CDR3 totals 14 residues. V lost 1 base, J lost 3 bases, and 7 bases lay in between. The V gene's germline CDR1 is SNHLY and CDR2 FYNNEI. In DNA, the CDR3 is TGTGCCAGCAGTGAAGACGGGGGCTACAATGAGCAGTTCTTC. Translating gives CASSEDGGYNEQFF.

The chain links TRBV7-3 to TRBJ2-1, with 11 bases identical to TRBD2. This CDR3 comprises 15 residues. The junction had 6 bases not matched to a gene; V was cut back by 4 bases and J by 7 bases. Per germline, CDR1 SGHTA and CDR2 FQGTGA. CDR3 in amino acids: CASSSSGLAENEQFF. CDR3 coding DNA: TGTGCCAGCAGCTCGTCGGGACTAGCGGAAAATGAGCAGTTCTTC.

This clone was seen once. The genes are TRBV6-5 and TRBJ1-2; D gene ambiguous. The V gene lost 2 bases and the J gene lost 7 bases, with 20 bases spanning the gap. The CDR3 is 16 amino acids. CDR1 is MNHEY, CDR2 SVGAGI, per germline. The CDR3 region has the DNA TGTGCCAGCAGTTACAGGAGCAGCCGACCTCCCCGTGGCTACACCTTC. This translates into CASSYRSSRPPRGYTF.

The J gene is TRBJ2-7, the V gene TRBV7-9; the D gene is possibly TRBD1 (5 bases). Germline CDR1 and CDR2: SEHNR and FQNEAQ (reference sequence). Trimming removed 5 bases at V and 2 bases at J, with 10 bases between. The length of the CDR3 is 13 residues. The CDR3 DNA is TGTGCCAGCAGCCCAGCAGGGCCCTACGAGCAGTACTTC. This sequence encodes CASSPAGPYEQYF.

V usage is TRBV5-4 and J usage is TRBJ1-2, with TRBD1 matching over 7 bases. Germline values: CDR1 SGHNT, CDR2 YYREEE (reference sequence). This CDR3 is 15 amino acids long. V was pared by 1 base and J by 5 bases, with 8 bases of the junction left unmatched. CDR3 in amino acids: CASSLLDQGGYGYTF. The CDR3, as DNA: TGTGCCAGCAGCTTGTTGGATCAGGGGGGATATGGCTACACCTTC.

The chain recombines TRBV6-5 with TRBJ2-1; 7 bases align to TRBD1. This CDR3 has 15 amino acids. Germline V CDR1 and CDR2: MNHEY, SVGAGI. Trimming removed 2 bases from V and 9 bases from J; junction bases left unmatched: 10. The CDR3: CASSYATHRGSEQFF. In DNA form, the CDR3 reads TGTGCCAGCAGTTACGCAACCCACAGGGGCAGTGAGCAGTTCTTC.

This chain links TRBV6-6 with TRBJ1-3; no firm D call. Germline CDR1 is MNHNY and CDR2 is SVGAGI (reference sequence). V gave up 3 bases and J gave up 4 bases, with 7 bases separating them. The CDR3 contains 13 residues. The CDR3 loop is CASSYAKGNTIYF. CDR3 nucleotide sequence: TGTGCCAGCAGTTATGCTAAAGGAAACACCATATATTTT.

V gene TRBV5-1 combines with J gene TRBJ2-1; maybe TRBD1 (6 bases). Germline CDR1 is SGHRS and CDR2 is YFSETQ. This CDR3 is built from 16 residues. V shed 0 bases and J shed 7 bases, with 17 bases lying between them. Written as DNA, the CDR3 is TGCGCCAGCAGCTTGGCAGCAGGGGTGTTAAGGAATGAGCAGTTCTTC. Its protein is CASSLAAGVLRNEQFF.

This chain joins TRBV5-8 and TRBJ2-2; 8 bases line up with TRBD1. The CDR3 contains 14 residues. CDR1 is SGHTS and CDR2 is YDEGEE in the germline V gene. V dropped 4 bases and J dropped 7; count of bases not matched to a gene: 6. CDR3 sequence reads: CASSPGQVNGELFF. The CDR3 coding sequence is TGTGCCAGCAGCCCGGGACAGGTCAACGGGGAGCTGTTTTTT.

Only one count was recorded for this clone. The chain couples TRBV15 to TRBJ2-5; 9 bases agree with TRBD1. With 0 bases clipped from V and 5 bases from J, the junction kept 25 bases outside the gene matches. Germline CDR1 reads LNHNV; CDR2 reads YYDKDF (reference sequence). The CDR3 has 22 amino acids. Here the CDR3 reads CATSREPHTEGQGVWRPETQYF. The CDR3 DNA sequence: TGTGCCACCAGCAGAGAACCCCACACAGAGGGACAGGGAGTCTGGAGACCGGAGACCCAGTACTTC.